This TCR beta chain was identified in a study of T cell repertoires in cytomegalovirus infection. This clonotype was seen ten or more times. The antigen remains unidentified. Study conclusions and caveats: The cumulative frequency of public TCR beta families identified carriers of CMV plus the relevant HLA.

One entry per CDR3 protein results from TCRdb running MiXCR on the reads. The sample records hundreds of thousands of distinct CDR3 sequences, 15% to 20% being singletons. The germline V and J ends were trimmed by 1 base and 5 bases, with 8 bases remaining between them. There are 13 residues in the CDR3. Sample: PBMCs. The receptor was isolated from a human donor in good health (CMV status not recorded). Some clones in this sample may be carry-over from other donors' samples. This sequence joins TRBV12-3 or TRBV12-4 and TRBJ1-2; tentatively, D is TRBD1 (5 bases). The CDR3, as DNA: TGTGCCAGCAGTTTAGACAGGTTATATGGCTACACCTTC. It specifies CASSLDRLYGYTF.